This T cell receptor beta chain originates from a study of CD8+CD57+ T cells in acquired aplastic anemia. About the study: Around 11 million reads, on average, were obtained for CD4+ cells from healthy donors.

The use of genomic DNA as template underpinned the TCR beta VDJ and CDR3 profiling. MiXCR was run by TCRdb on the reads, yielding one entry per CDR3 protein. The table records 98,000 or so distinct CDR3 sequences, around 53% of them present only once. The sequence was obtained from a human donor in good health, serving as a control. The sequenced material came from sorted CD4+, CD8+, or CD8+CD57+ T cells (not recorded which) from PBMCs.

In DNA form, the CDR3 reads TGCAGTGCTTTTCGAATGAACAATGAGCAGTTCTTC. Translation gives CSAFRMNNEQFF. J is TRBJ2-1 and V is TRBV20-1; D remains unclear. Per the germline V gene, CDR1 is DFQATT and CDR2 is SNEGSKA (reference sequence). Deletions cut 5 bases from V and 5 bases from J, with 10 bases between. The CDR3 contains 12 residues.